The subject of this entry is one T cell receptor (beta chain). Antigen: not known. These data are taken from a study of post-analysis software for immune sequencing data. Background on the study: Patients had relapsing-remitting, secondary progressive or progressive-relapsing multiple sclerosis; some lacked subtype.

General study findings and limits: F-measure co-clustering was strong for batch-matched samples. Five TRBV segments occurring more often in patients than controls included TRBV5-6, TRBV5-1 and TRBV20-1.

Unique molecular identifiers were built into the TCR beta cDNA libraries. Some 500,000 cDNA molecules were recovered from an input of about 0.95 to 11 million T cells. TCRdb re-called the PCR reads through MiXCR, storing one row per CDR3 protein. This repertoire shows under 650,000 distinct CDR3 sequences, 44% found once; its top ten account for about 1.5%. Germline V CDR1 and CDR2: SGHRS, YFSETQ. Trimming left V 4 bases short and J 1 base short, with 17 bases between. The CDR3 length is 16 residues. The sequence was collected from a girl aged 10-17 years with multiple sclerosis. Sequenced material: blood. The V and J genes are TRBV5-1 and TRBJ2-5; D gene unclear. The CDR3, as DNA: TGCGCCAGCAGCCTTACGGTAGTCGCCCTCCAAGAGACCCAGTACTTC. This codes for CASSLTVVALQETQYF.